This is a list of T cell receptor beta chains from one sample in a study of shared clonotypes between healthy human individuals. Profiling relied on immunoSEQ multiplex PCR, and the TCRdb table lists in-frame clones only, not all of them. The data hold 2 million to 2.5 million clones, with more than 85% observed a single time. Source material: naive CD4+ T cells from PBMCs. These receptors came from a man younger than 35 in good health. Some clones in this sample may be carry-over from other donors' samples. Each CDR3 is given with its conserved first and last residue. A D gene is named only where the DNA matches it firmly. Clone size is not always given. Where it is, it says once, few, many or a class for expanded clones.

abundance: .; v_gene: TRBV6-1; d_gene: TRBD1; j_gene: TRBJ1-5; CDR3nt: TGTGCCAGCAGTGTCGTACAGGGGTCACACAATCAGCCCCAGCATTTT; CDR3aa: CASSVVQGSHNQPQHF
abundance: .; v_gene: TRBV7-2; d_gene: .; j_gene: TRBJ1-4; CDR3nt: TGTGCCAGCAGCGTTGGGGGCGCTTCTGAAAAACTGTTTTTT; CDR3aa: CASSVGGASEKLFF
abundance: .; v_gene: TRBV7-2; d_gene: .; j_gene: TRBJ2-1; CDR3nt: TGTGCCAGCAGCTTAGCGGGGGACACCTACAATGAGCAGTTCTTC; CDR3aa: CASSLAGDTYNEQFF
abundance: once; v_gene: TRBV11-2; d_gene: TRBD2; j_gene: TRBJ2-1; CDR3nt: TGTGCCAGCAGCCCTGGACTAGCGGGAGGGCTCTACAATGAGCAGTTCTTC; CDR3aa: CASSPGLAGGLYNEQFF
abundance: few; v_gene: TRBV5-1; d_gene: .; j_gene: TRBJ2-7; CDR3nt: TGCGCCAGCAGCCCGGGTCTCGTCGTCTCCGTGCAGTACTTC; CDR3aa: CASSPGLVVSVQYF
abundance: .; v_gene: TRBV7-8; d_gene: .; j_gene: TRBJ2-1; CDR3nt: TGTGCCAGCAGCTTAGTTCTGCCCATATCCTATTTTGAGCAGTTCTTC; CDR3aa: CASSLVLPISYFEQFF
abundance: .; v_gene: TRBV7-3; d_gene: .; j_gene: TRBJ2-1; CDR3nt: TGTGCCAGCAGCTTATGGGGCCCGGGAGTCCCCTACAATGAGCAGTTCTTC; CDR3aa: CASSLWGPGVPYNEQFF
abundance: .; v_gene: TRBV6-6; d_gene: TRBD1; j_gene: TRBJ1-2; CDR3nt: TGTGCCAGCAGTCCATCGGACAGGGCTCGTGGCTACACCTTC; CDR3aa: CASSPSDRARGYTF
abundance: .; v_gene: TRBV18; d_gene: .; j_gene: TRBJ2-7; CDR3nt: TGTGCCAGCTCACAACGAACGGGAGAGGTCTACGAGCAGTACTTC; CDR3aa: CASSQRTGEVYEQYF
abundance: .; v_gene: TRBV7-9; d_gene: .; j_gene: TRBJ2-5; CDR3nt: TGTGCCAGCAGCAAGGGGGGTAGCGGTCTCGGGGAGACCCAGTACTTC; CDR3aa: CASSKGGSGLGETQYF
abundance: .; v_gene: TRBV18; d_gene: .; j_gene: TRBJ1-3; CDR3nt: TGTGCCAGCTCACCCAGGAGGGGGGATTCTGGAAACACCATATATTTT; CDR3aa: CASSPRRGDSGNTIYF
abundance: .; v_gene: TRBV4-2; d_gene: TRBD2; j_gene: TRBJ2-7; CDR3nt: TGTGCCAGCAGCCAAGGACTAGCGGGAGAGGGGTACGAGCAGTACTTC; CDR3aa: CASSQGLAGEGYEQYF
abundance: .; v_gene: TRBV10-3; d_gene: TRBD2; j_gene: TRBJ2-1; CDR3nt: TGTGCCATCCACAGTGCCGGACTAGCGGGAGCCCCCCGCTCCTACAATGAGCAGTTCTTC; CDR3aa: CAIHSAGLAGAPRSYNEQFF
abundance: once; v_gene: TRBV27; d_gene: .; j_gene: TRBJ2-6; CDR3nt: TGTGCCAGCAGTTTGGGGCGGTCTGGGGCCAACGTCCTGACTTTC; CDR3aa: CASSLGRSGANVLTF
abundance: .; v_gene: TRBV21-1; d_gene: .; j_gene: TRBJ1-5; CDR3nt: TGTGCCAGCAGCAAAGGATCTGAGCAGCCCCAGCATTTT; CDR3aa: CASSKGSEQPQHF
abundance: .; v_gene: TRBV18; d_gene: .; j_gene: TRBJ2-7; CDR3nt: TGTGCCAGCTCACCAGTTGGGGGCCGCTACGAGCAGTACTTC; CDR3aa: CASSPVGGRYEQYF
abundance: .; v_gene: TRBV2; d_gene: TRBD1; j_gene: TRBJ1-5; CDR3nt: TGTGCCAGCAGTGGACAGGGGGCGGATCAGCCCCAGCATTTT; CDR3aa: CASSGQGADQPQHF
abundance: .; v_gene: TRBV9; d_gene: .; j_gene: TRBJ2-2; CDR3nt: TGTGCCAGCAGCGACCAAGGCGCCGGGGAGCTGTTTTTT; CDR3aa: CASSDQGAGELFF
abundance: few; v_gene: TRBV1; d_gene: .; j_gene: TRBJ1-3; CDR3nt: TGCACCAGCCGCACAGGGGGCGGAAACACCATATATTTT; CDR3aa: CTSRTGGGNTIYF
abundance: .; v_gene: TRBV7-2; d_gene: .; j_gene: TRBJ2-1; CDR3nt: TGTGCCAGCAGCTTCTACAGCCGCTCCTACAATGAGCAGTTCTTC; CDR3aa: CASSFYSRSYNEQFF
abundance: .; v_gene: TRBV28; d_gene: TRBD1; j_gene: TRBJ2-7; CDR3nt: TGTGCCACTGAGACAGGGGGCTTGTACGAGCAGTACTTC; CDR3aa: CATETGGLYEQYF
abundance: once; v_gene: TRBV2; d_gene: .; j_gene: TRBJ2-6; CDR3nt: TGTGCCAGCAACAGGGAGATGGCTGGGGCCAACGTCCTGACTTTC; CDR3aa: CASNREMAGANVLTF
abundance: .; v_gene: TRBV5-1; d_gene: .; j_gene: TRBJ1-1; CDR3nt: TGCGCCAGCAGCCCCCGCCCCCGGGGAGAGTCGGCTGAAGCTTTCTTT; CDR3aa: CASSPRPRGESAEAFF
abundance: few; v_gene: TRBV2; d_gene: TRBD1; j_gene: TRBJ1-1; CDR3nt: TGTGCCAGCAGCCGAGACAGGGGAGCTTTCTTT; CDR3aa: CASSRDRGAFF
abundance: .; v_gene: TRBV25-1; d_gene: .; j_gene: TRBJ1-1; CDR3nt: TGTGCCAGCAGTGAAATCCGGTTGGGGAACACTGAAGCTTTCTTT; CDR3aa: CASSEIRLGNTEAFF
abundance: .; v_gene: TRBV28; d_gene: TRBD1; j_gene: TRBJ1-2; CDR3nt: TGTGCCAGCAGCCCCGGACAGGGTGGTGGCTACACCTTC; CDR3aa: CASSPGQGGGYTF
abundance: once; v_gene: TRBV7-9; d_gene: .; j_gene: TRBJ2-3; CDR3nt: TGTGCCAGCAGCTTATCCAGCACAGATACGCAGTATTTT; CDR3aa: CASSLSSTDTQYF
abundance: .; v_gene: TRBV5-1; d_gene: .; j_gene: TRBJ2-3; CDR3nt: TGCGCCAGCGGCGCGGAGGGGGATGCCCTTCGGGATACGCAGTATTTT; CDR3aa: CASGAEGDALRDTQYF
abundance: .; v_gene: TRBV28; d_gene: TRBD1; j_gene: TRBJ2-5; CDR3nt: TGTGCCAGCATTTGGCAAGGGGGCGCCCCTGGGGAGACCCAGTACTTC; CDR3aa: CASIWQGGAPGETQYF
abundance: .; v_gene: TRBV6-1; d_gene: .; j_gene: TRBJ1-5; CDR3nt: TGTGCCAGCAGTGACCGACAGACAGGAATCAATCAGCCCCAGCATTTT; CDR3aa: CASSDRQTGINQPQHF
abundance: .; v_gene: TRBV11-2; d_gene: .; j_gene: TRBJ2-7; CDR3nt: TGTGCCAGCACCCCCCGCGGAAGCTCCTACGAGCAGTACTTC; CDR3aa: CASTPRGSSYEQYF
abundance: .; v_gene: TRBV10-3; d_gene: .; j_gene: TRBJ2-2; CDR3nt: TGTGCCATCAGTGCACGGACTACCAACACCGGGGAGCTGTTTTTT; CDR3aa: CAISARTTNTGELFF
abundance: .; v_gene: TRBV25-1; d_gene: .; j_gene: TRBJ2-3; CDR3nt: TGTGCCAGCAGGGTGCCCTCGGGGGTAGCTGGCACAGATACGCAGTATTTT; CDR3aa: CASRVPSGVAGTDTQYF
abundance: .; v_gene: TRBV6-1; d_gene: .; j_gene: TRBJ2-4; CDR3nt: TGTGCCAGCAGTGAAACGACCGTAGCCAAAAACATTCAGTACTTC; CDR3aa: CASSETTVAKNIQYF
abundance: .; v_gene: TRBV27; d_gene: .; j_gene: TRBJ2-1; CDR3nt: TGTGCCAGCAGAGACCTCCAGGTCCTCAATGAGCAGTTCTTC; CDR3aa: CASRDLQVLNEQFF
abundance: few; v_gene: TRBV7-9; d_gene: TRBD1; j_gene: TRBJ1-1; CDR3nt: TGTGCCAGCAGCTCCGGACAGGGTAAGGAAGCTTTCTTT; CDR3aa: CASSSGQGKEAFF
abundance: .; v_gene: TRBV5-1; d_gene: TRBD2; j_gene: TRBJ2-3; CDR3nt: TGCGCCAGCAGCACCCTGACGGGAGGTACAGATACGCAGTATTTT; CDR3aa: CASSTLTGGTDTQYF
abundance: .; v_gene: TRBV7-6; d_gene: .; j_gene: TRBJ2-2; CDR3nt: TGTGCCAGCAGCCTAGTTTCGGCCAGGGTGAGCGGGGAGCTGTTTTTT; CDR3aa: CASSLVSARVSGELFF
abundance: .; v_gene: TRBV30; d_gene: .; j_gene: TRBJ2-5; CDR3nt: TGTGCCTGGAGTGTATGGGGCAGGGCCCAAGAGACCCAGTACTTC; CDR3aa: CAWSVWGRAQETQYF
abundance: .; v_gene: TRBV5-1; d_gene: .; j_gene: TRBJ2-2; CDR3nt: TGCGCCAGCAGCCGGACTATCACCGGGGAGCTGTTTTTT; CDR3aa: CASSRTITGELFF
abundance: once; v_gene: TRBV7-2; d_gene: .; j_gene: TRBJ2-7; CDR3nt: TGTGCCAGCAGCCCATCCGGGACCCTCTACGAGCAGTACTTC; CDR3aa: CASSPSGTLYEQYF
abundance: .; v_gene: TRBV27; d_gene: TRBD2; j_gene: TRBJ2-3; CDR3nt: TGTGCCAGCAGTTTACGTCGGCTAGCGGGGAGCACAGATACGCAGTATTTT; CDR3aa: CASSLRRLAGSTDTQYF
abundance: .; v_gene: TRBV5-1; d_gene: .; j_gene: TRBJ2-5; CDR3nt: TGCGCCAGCAGCGGGATCAGCGGTCAAGAGACCCAGTACTTC; CDR3aa: CASSGISGQETQYF
abundance: once; v_gene: TRBV5-1; d_gene: .; j_gene: TRBJ2-7; CDR3nt: TGCGCCAGCAGCTTGTCGGCTAGCGCATTATACGAGCAGTACTTC; CDR3aa: CASSLSASALYEQYF
abundance: few; v_gene: TRBV18; d_gene: .; j_gene: TRBJ1-2; CDR3nt: TGTGCCAGCTCACCAGGGGATTATGGCTACACCTTC; CDR3aa: CASSPGDYGYTF
abundance: few; v_gene: TRBV5-4; d_gene: TRBD1; j_gene: TRBJ1-1; CDR3nt: TGTGCCAGCAGCTCCCAGGGGGCGCGGGTTGAAGCTTTCTTT; CDR3aa: CASSSQGARVEAFF